The 17 T cell receptor beta chains in this list originate from one sample, sequenced in a study of metastatic and nonmetastatic thyroid tumors (TCRdb year 2020). No patient had received any treatment before thyroid surgery. The library was obtained by PCR. The sequencer was an Illumina HiSeq 4000. TCRdb reran the public reads through fastp at Q25 and MiXCR, keeping productive beta chains. This sample holds several thousand clones; around 3% were observed only once. The ten largest clones add up to 16% of the sample. Source material: tumor tissue. These receptors were collected from a female donor with papillary thyroid cancer or a benign thyroid nodule (not recorded which). Some clones in this sample may be carry-over from other donors' samples.

This clone is labeled as medium-sized. The chain carries TRBV2 and TRBJ2-1; D may be TRBD1 (6 bases). Trimming cost V 5 bases and J 6 bases, with 17 bases left between them. The CDR3 covers 15 residues. Germline CDR1 and CDR2: SNHLY and FYNNEI. This CDR3 is CASSRDRLRRNEQFF. DNA for the CDR3: TGTGCCAGCAGTCGAGACAGGCTGAGGCGCAATGAGCAGTTCTTC.

This clone is classed as medium-sized. This rearrangement joins TRBV5-5 to TRBJ2-7, with D hard to call. CDR3 length: 13 residues. Trimming stripped 3 bases from V and 5 bases from J, with 12 bases between. From germline, CDR1 is SGHKS and CDR2 YYEKEE (reference sequence). DNA for the CDR3: TGTGCCAGCAGCTACGGGTATGTTGACGAGCAGTACTTC. Translating it yields CASSYGYVDEQYF.

In its sample, this clone is medium-sized. The chain recombines TRBV27 with TRBJ1-1; possibly TRBD1 for D (5 bases). The CDR3 runs to 15 residues. Trimming removed 7 bases from V and 4 bases from J, with 19 bases in between. The germline V gene encodes CDR1 MNHEY and CDR2 SMNVEV (reference sequence). This CDR3 is CASTTRFRGSTEAFF. In DNA form, the CDR3 reads TGTGCCAGCACCACGCGTTTTCGGGGGAGCACTGAAGCTTTCTTT.

This clone is judged medium-sized. The chain combines TRBV2 with TRBJ2-6, with D possibly matching TRBD1 (6 bases). The CDR3 consists of 13 residues. The V end lost 7 bases, the J end lost 2 bases, and 6 bases lay between the germline ends. The germline CDR1 and CDR2 sequences are SNHLY and FYNNEI. Here the CDR3 reads CASTGAGANVLTF. The CDR3 coding sequence is TGTGCCAGCACAGGGGCTGGGGCCAACGTCCTGACTTTC. The entire variable domain, with the rest obtained from reference TRBV2 and TRBJ2-6, is as follows: EPEVTQTPSHQVTQMGQEVILRCVPISNHLYFYWYRQILGQKVEFLVSFYNNEISEKSEIFDDQFSVERPDGSNFTLKIRSTKLEDSAMYFCASTGAGANVLTFGAGSRLTVL.

By sample fraction, this clone is medium-sized (0.01 to 0.1%). Here the CDR3 reads CASSLQGVYNEQFF. The CDR3 coding sequence is TGCGCCAGCAGCCTACAGGGGGTCTACAATGAGCAGTTCTTC. The genes are TRBV5-1 and TRBJ2-1, with 8 bases fitting TRBD1. CDR3 size: 14 residues. Germline lookup yields CDR1 SGHRS and CDR2 YFSETQ. V lost 4 bases to trimming and J lost 3 bases; unmatched junction nucleotides: 3.

The sample holds many counts of this clone. V usage is TRBV5-4 and J usage is TRBJ2-1; possibly TRBD2 for D (7 bases). The CDR3 covers 15 residues. From germline, CDR1 is SGHNT and CDR2 YYREEE (reference sequence). V dropped 4 bases and J dropped 2 bases, with 13 bases sitting between them. The CDR3 loop is CASSVGGRPYNEQFF. In DNA form, the CDR3 reads TGTGCCAGCAGCGTCGGGGGGCGACCCTACAATGAGCAGTTCTTC.

This clone is judged medium-sized. The chain links TRBV2 to TRBJ1-2; TRBD1 matches at 8 bases. The CDR3 runs 12 residues. Germline V gene sequence: CDR1 SNHLY, CDR2 FYNNEI. The V and J ends lost 7 bases and 6 bases, in that order; junction bases with no gene match: 4. The CDR3 bases are TGTGCCAGCAAGGAGACAGGGGATGGCTACACCTTC. It yields the protein CASKETGDGYTF.

In its sample, this clone was seen many times. V is TRBV6-1 and J is TRBJ1-6; unclear D gene. The CDR3 spans 15 residues. Germline values: CDR1 MNHNS, CDR2 SASEGT. V was shortened by 1 base and J by 9 bases, with 13 bases between the two germline ends. The chain's CDR3 is CASSEGRGMGSPLHF. The CDR3, as DNA: TGTGCCAGCAGTGAAGGGCGGGGTATGGGTTCACCCCTCCACTTT.

Many counts were recorded for this clone. The rearrangement joins TRBV15 to TRBJ1-4; unclear D gene. Germline CDR1 LNHNV, CDR2 YYDKDF (reference sequence). V dropped 3 bases and J dropped 5 bases, with 16 bases sitting between them. The CDR3 runs to 16 residues. The CDR3 bases are TGTGCCACCAGCAGGACGAAGGGCCAAAACAATGAAAAACTGTTTTTT. Encoded protein: CATSRTKGQNNEKLFF.

This clone ranks as medium-sized (0.01 to 0.1%). The gene calls are TRBV5-1 and TRBJ2-1; 7 nucleotides align to TRBD2. Germline V CDR1 and CDR2: SGHRS, YFSETQ. This CDR3 has 14 amino acids. Unmatched junction bases numbered 6, after V lost 0 bases and J lost 9 bases. For the CDR3, the DNA is TGCGCCAGCAGCTTGGGGGGAGGGTCGGGTGAGCAGTTCTTC. It specifies CASSLGGGSGEQFF.

This clone was counted many times. The chain couples TRBV18 to TRBJ1-5; D gene unclear. Germline V gene sequence: CDR1 KGHSH, CDR2 LQKENI. Between the trimmed V and J ends, which lost 4 bases and 0 bases, there was a span of 10 bases. The CDR3 totals 15 residues. CDR3 loop: CASSRRGSSNQPQHF. The CDR3 bases are TGTGCCAGCTCACGGAGAGGGTCTAGCAATCAGCCCCAGCATTTT.

There are many counts of this clone. This may be a read error: a much more frequent sequence differs by one nucleotide. Since the CDR3 does not end with the conserved phenylalanine or tryptophan, this likely comes from a read error. The chain is built from TRBV20-1 and TRBJ2-1; 10 bases are shared with TRBD2. The germline V gene has CDR1 DFQATT and CDR2 SNEGSKA (reference sequence). J lost 6 bases, V lost 6 bases, and 8 bases had no gene match. CDR3 length: 14 amino acids. CDR3 in amino acids: CSARPSGGLNEQFV. The DNA of the CDR3 is TGCAGTGCCCGGCCTAGCGGGGGCCTCAATGAGCAGTTCGTC.

This clone was counted ten times or more. CDR3 in amino acids: CASSFLGRGQPQHF. DNA of the CDR3: TGTGCCAGCAGTTTCCTTGGCAGGGGTCAGCCCCAGCATTTT. The J gene is TRBJ1-5, the V gene TRBV27; maybe TRBD1 (6 bases). The V end was cut by 3 bases, the J end by 6 bases, with 12 bases between. Germline V gene sequence: CDR1 MNHEY, CDR2 SMNVEV (reference sequence). The CDR3 contains 14 residues.

This clone was seen at least ten times. This chain joins TRBV30 and TRBJ1-6; 11 bases are shared with TRBD1. Per germline, CDR1 GTSNPN and CDR2 SVGIG (reference sequence). The CDR3 covers 16 residues. V lost 5 bases to trimming and J lost 6 bases; unmatched junction nucleotides: 9. The CDR3: CAWRAGQGGGNSPLHF. The CDR3 region has the DNA TGTGCCTGGCGCGCGGGACAGGGGGGTGGTAATTCACCCCTCCACTTT.

Ten or more counts support this clone. The rearrangement links TRBV5-1 to TRBJ2-1; tentatively, D is TRBD1 (6 bases). Trimming took off 4 bases at V and 10 bases at J, with 15 bases between the two ends. This CDR3 has 13 amino acids. Germline V CDR1 and CDR2: SGHRS, YFSETQ. The CDR3 sequence: CASSLLLGAEQFF. The CDR3 DNA follows: TGCGCCAGCAGCCTCTTATTGGGGGCAGAGCAGTTCTTC.

By share, this clone counts as medium-sized. The V and J genes are TRBV15 and TRBJ1-2, with TRBD1 matching over 9 bases. Losses at the gene ends were 6 bases for V and 3 bases for J; bases not matched to a gene: 2. Germline CDR1 LNHNV, CDR2 YYDKDF (reference sequence). This CDR3 region has 13 residues. The CDR3 coding sequence is TGTGCCACCAGGGGACAGGGCGACTATGGCTACACCTTC. Amino acid sequence: CATRGQGDYGYTF.

This clone was observed at least ten times. The rearrangement joins TRBV4-1 to TRBJ2-7; weak D call: TRBD2 (5 bases). The V end was cut by 0 bases, the J end by 5 bases, with 20 bases between. The length of the CDR3 is 17 residues. Per germline, CDR1 MGHRA and CDR2 YSYEKL. The DNA for the CDR3 is TGCGCCAGCAGCCAAGATAAAGGGATCGGAGGTCGGAACGAGCAGTACTTC. This sequence encodes CASSQDKGIGGRNEQYF.